This T cell receptor (beta chain) was identified in a study of OX40 agonist ivuxolimab in advanced cancers. Notes on the study in general: Both blood CD4+ and CD8+ T cells showed clonal growth by week 6 at 0.1 to 3.0 mg/kg. Expanded clones tended on average to be more numerous among CD8+ T cells than CD4+.

Autoimmune disease history or systemic immunosuppression led to patient exclusion. Looked up from germline, CDR1 is SGHVS and CDR2 is FNYEAQ. Trimming shortened V by 2 bases and J by 3 bases, and 14 bases separated the two germline ends. The CDR3 covers 15 residues. The protocol was immunoSEQ multiplex PCR, while the TCRdb copy is restricted to in-frame clones and leaves out a portion. The sample lists 60,000 to 75,000 clones, approximately 81% occurring once. This clone was seen more than once but under ten times. Its antigen is as yet unknown. Material: CD4+ or CD8+ T cells sorted from blood, obtained in a trial of the OX40 agonist ivuxolimab. The chain carries TRBV7-6 and TRBJ2-7; D may correspond to TRBD1 or TRBD2 (6 bases each). This clonotype was sampled from an adult with an advanced solid tumor such as melanoma, head and neck, liver or kidney cancer. The CDR3 sequence: CASSLIGGTHYEQYF. The CDR3 DNA is TGTGCCAGCAGCTTAATAGGGGGGACACACTACGAGCAGTACTTC.